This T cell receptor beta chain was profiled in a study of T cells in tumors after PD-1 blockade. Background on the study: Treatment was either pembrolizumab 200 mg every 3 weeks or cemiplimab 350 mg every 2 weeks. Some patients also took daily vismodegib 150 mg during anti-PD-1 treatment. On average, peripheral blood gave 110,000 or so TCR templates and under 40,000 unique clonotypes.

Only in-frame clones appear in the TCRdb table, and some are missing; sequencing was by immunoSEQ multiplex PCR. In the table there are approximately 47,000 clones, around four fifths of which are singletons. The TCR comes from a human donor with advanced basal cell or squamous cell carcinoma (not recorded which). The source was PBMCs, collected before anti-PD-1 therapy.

Here the CDR3 DNA reads TGTGCCAGCAGTCCGGGAGCGGGGAGGGAGACCCAGTACTTC. Translated: CASSPGAGRETQYF. The V and J genes are TRBV7-2 and TRBJ2-5, with TRBD2 identical over 7 bases. The V segment lost 6 bases and the J segment 5 bases; nucleotides outside the gene matches: 9. The V gene's germline CDR1 is SGHTA and CDR2 FQGNSA. This CDR3 region has 14 residues.